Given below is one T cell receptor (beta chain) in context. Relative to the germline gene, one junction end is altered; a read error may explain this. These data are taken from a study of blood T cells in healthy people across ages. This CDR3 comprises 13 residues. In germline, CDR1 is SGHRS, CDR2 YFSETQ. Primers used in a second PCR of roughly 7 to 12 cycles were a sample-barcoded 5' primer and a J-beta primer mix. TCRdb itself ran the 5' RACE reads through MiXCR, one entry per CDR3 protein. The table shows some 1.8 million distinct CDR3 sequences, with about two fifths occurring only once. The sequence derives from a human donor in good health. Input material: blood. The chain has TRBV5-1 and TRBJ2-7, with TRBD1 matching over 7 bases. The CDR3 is CVSRQGASYEQYF. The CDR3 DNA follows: TGCGTCAGCAGACAGGGAGCCTCTTACGAGCAGTACTTC.